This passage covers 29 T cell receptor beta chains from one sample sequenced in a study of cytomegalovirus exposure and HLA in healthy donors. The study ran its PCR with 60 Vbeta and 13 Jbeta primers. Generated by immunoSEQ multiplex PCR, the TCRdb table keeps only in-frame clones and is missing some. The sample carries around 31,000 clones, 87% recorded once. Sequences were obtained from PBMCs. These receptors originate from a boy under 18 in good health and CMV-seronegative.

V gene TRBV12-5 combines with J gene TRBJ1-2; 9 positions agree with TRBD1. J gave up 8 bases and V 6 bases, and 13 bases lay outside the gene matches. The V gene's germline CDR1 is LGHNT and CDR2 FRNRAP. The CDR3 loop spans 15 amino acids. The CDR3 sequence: CASGPIRDRAGGYTF. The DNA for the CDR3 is TGTGCTAGTGGCCCTATCCGGGACAGGGCGGGAGGCTACACCTTC.

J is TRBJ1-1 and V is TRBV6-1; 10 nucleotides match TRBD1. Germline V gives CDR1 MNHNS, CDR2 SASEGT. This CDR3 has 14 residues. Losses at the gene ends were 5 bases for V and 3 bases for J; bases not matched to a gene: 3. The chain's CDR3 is CASSRQGADTEAFF. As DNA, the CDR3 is TGTGCCAGCAGTAGACAGGGGGCGGACACTGAAGCTTTCTTT.

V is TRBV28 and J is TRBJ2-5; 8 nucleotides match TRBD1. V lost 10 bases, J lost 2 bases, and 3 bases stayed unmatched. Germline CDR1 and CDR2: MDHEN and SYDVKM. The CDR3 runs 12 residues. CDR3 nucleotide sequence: TGTGCCACAGGGGGCAGACAAGAGACCCAGTACTTC. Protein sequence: CATGGRQETQYF.

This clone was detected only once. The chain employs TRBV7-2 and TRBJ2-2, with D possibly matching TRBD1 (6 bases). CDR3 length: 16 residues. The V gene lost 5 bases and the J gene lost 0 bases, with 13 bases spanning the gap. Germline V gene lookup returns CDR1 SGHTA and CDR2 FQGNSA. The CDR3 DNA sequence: TGTGCCAGCAGCCGAAACAGGGTTCCGAACACCGGGGAGCTGTTTTTT. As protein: CASSRNRVPNTGELFF.

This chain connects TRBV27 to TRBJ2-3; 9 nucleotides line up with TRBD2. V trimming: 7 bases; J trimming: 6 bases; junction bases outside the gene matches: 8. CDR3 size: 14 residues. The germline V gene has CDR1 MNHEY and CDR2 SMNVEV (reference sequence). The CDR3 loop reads CASKGRLAGDTQYF. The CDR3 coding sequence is TGTGCCAGCAAGGGGCGGCTAGCGGGGGATACGCAGTATTTT.

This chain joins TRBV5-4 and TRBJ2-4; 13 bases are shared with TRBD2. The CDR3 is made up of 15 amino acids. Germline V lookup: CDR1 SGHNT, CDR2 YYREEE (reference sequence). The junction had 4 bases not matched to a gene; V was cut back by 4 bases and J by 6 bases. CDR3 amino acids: CASSQLAGGLNIQYF. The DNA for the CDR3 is TGTGCCAGCAGCCAACTAGCGGGGGGGTTAAACATTCAGTACTTC.

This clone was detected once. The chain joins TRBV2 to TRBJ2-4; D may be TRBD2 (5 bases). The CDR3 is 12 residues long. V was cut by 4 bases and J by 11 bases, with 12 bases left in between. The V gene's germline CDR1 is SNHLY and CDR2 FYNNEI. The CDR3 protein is CASSVGGGFQYF. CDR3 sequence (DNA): TGTGCCAGCAGTGTTGGTGGCGGGTTTCAGTACTTC.

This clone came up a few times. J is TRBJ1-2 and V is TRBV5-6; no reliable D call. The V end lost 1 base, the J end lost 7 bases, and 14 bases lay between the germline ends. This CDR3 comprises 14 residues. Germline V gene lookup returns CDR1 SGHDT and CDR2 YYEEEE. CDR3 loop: CASSLWETLFGYTF. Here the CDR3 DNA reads TGTGCCAGCAGCTTGTGGGAGACTTTATTTGGCTACACCTTC.

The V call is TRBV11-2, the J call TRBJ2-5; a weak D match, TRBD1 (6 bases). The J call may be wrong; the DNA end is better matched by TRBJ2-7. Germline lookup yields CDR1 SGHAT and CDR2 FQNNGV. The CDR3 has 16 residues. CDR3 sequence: CASSHQTGTLSYEQYF. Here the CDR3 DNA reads TGTGCCAGCAGCCACCAGACAGGAACCTTATCCTACGAGCAGTACTTC.

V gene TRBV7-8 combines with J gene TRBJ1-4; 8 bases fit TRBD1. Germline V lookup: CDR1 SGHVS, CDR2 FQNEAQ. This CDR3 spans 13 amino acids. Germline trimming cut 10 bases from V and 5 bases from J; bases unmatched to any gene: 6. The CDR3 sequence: CAISDRENEKLFF. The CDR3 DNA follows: TGTGCCATCTCGGACAGGGAGAATGAAAAACTGTTTTTT.

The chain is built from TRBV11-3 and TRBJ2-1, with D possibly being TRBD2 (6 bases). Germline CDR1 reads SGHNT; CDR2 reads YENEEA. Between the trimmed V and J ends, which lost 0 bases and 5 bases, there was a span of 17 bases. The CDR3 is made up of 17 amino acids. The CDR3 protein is CASSLDQSGVPNNEQFF. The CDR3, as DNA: TGTGCCAGCAGCTTAGATCAATCGGGGGTTCCGAACAATGAGCAGTTCTTC. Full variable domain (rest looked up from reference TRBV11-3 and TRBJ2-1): EAGVVQSPRYKIIEKKQPVAFWCNPISGHNTLYWYLQNLGQGPELLIRYENEEAVDDSQLPKDRFSAERLKGVDSTLKIQPAELGDSAVYLCASSLDQSGVPNNEQFFGPGTRLTVL.

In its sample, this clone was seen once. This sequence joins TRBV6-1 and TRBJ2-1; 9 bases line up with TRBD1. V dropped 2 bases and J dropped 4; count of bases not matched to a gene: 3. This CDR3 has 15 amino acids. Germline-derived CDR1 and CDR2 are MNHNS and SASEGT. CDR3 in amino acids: CASSERTGVYNEQFF. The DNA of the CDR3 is TGTGCCAGCAGTGAACGGACAGGGGTATACAATGAGCAGTTCTTC.

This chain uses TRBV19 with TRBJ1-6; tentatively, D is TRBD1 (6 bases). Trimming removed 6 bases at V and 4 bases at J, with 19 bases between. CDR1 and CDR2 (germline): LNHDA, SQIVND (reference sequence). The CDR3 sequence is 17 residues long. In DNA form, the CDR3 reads TGTGCCAGTAGCCCATTCCAGGACAGCGAATATAATTCACCCCTCCACTTT. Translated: CASSPFQDSEYNSPLHF.

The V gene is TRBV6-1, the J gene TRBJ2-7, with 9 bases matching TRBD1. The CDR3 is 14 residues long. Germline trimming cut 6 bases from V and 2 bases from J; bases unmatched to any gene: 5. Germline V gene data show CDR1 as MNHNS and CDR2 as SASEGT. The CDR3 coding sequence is TGTGCCAGCAGGGACAGGGGAGTCCCCTACGAGCAGTACTTC. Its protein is CASRDRGVPYEQYF.

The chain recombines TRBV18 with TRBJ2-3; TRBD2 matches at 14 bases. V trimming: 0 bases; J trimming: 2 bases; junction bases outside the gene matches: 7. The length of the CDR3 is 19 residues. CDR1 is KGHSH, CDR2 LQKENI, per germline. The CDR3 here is CASSPPGLAGGLLTDTQYF. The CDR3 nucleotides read TGTGCCAGCTCACCACCCGGACTAGCGGGGGGCCTCCTCACAGATACGCAGTATTTT.

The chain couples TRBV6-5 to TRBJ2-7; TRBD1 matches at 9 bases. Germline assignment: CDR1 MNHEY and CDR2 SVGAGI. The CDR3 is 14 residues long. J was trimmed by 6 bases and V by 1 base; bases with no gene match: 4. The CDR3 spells CASSYYTGGFEQYF. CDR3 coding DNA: TGTGCCAGCAGTTACTATACAGGGGGCTTCGAGCAGTACTTC.

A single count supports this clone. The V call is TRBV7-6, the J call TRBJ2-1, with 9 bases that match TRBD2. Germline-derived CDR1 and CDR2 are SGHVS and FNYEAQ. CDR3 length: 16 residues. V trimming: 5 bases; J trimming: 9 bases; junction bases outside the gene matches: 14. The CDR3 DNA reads TGTGCCAGCAGCCGGGTGGTGCGGGGGGGCCCCGGTGAGCAGTTCTTC. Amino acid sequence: CASSRVVRGGPGEQFF. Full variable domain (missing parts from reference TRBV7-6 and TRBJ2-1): GAGVSQSPRYKVTKRGQDVALRCDPISGHVSLYWYRQALGQGPEFLTYFNYEAQQDKSGLPNDRFSAERPEGSISTLTIQRTEQRDSAMYRCASSRVVRGGPGEQFFGPGTRLTVL.

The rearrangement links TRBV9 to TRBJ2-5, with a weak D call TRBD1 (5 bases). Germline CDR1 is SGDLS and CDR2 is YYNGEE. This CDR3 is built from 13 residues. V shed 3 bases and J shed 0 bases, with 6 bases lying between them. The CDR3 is CASSGGHQETQYF. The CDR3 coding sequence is TGTGCCAGCAGCGGGGGCCACCAAGAGACCCAGTACTTC.

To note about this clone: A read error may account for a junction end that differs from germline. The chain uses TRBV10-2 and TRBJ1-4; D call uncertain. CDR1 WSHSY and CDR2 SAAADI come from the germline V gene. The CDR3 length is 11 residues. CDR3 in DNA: TGCGCCAGCAGTGAGGATAGATTTCCGATTTTT. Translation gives CASSEDRFPIF.

This chain's CDR3 is CASSGTGESPLHF. The CDR3 bases are TGTGCCAGTAGTGGGACAGGGGAATCACCCCTCCACTTT. The rearrangement uses TRBV19 and TRBJ1-6; 10 positions agree with TRBD1. The CDR3 loop spans 13 amino acids. Germline CDR1 and CDR2: LNHDA and SQIVND (reference sequence). The V segment lost 5 bases and the J segment 10 bases; nucleotides outside the gene matches: 2.

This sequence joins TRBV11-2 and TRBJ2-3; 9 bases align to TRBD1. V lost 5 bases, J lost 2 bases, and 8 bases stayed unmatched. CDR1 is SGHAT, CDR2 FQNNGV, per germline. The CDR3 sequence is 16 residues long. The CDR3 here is CASSLGTGTYTDTQYF. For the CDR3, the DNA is TGTGCCAGCAGCCTCGGGACAGGGACCTACACAGATACGCAGTATTTT.

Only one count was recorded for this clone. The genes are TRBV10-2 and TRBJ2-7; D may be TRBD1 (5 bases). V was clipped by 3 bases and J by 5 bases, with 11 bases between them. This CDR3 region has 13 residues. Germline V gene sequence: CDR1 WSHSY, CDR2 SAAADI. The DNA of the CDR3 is TGCGCCAGCAGTGATGGTTGGGGCCACGAGCAGTACTTC. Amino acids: CASSDGWGHEQYF.

In DNA, the CDR3 is TGTGCCACAACCCCTTATCTCAGCTCTGGAAACACCATATATTTT. This encodes CATTPYLSSGNTIYF. The J gene is TRBJ1-3, the V gene TRBV19; D not resolved. The germline V gene encodes CDR1 LNHDA and CDR2 SQIVND (reference sequence). The V end lost 10 bases, the J end lost 0 bases, and 16 bases lay between the germline ends. The CDR3 contains 15 residues.

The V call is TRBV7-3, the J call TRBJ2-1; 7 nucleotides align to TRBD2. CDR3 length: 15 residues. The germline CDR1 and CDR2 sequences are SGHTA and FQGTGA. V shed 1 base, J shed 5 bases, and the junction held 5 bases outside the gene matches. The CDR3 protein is CASSLRLASNNEQFF. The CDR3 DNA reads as TGTGCCAGCAGCTTAAGACTAGCCAGTAACAATGAGCAGTTCTTC. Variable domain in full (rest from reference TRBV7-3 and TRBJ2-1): GAGVSQTPSNKVTEKGKYVELRCDPISGHTALYWYRQSLGQGPEFLIYFQGTGAADDSGLPNDRFFAVRPEGSVSTLKIQRTERGDSAVYLCASSLRLASNNEQFFGPGTRLTVL.

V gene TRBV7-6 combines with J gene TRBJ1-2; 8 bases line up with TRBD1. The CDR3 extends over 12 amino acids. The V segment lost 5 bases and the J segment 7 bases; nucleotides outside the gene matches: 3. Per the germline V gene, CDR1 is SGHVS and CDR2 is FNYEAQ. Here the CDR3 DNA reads TGTGCCAGCAGCAGCGACAGGGGTGGCTACACCTTC. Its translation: CASSSDRGGYTF.

The CDR3 protein is CASSRPWDKNTEAFF. As DNA, the CDR3 is TGCGCCAGCAGCCGCCCTTGGGACAAGAACACTGAAGCTTTCTTT. The gene calls are TRBV4-1 and TRBJ1-1; TRBD1 is a possible D gene (6 bases). The germline CDR1 and CDR2 sequences are MGHRA and YSYEKL. Trimming shortened V by 4 bases and J by 1 base, and 13 bases separated the two germline ends. The CDR3 runs to 15 residues.

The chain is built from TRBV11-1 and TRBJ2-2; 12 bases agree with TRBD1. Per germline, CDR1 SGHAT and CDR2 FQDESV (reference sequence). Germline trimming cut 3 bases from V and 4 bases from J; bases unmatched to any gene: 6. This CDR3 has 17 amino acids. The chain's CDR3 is CASSLGQGAVVTGELFF. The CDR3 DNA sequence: TGTGCCAGCAGCTTGGGACAGGGGGCCGTAGTCACCGGGGAGCTGTTTTTT.

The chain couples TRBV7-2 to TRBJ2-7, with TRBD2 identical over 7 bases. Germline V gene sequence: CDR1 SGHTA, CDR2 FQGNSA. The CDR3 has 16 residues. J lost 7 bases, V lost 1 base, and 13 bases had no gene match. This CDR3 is CASSLGRDYPSGEQYF. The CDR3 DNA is TGTGCCAGCAGCTTAGGTCGGGACTACCCCTCTGGGGAGCAGTACTTC.

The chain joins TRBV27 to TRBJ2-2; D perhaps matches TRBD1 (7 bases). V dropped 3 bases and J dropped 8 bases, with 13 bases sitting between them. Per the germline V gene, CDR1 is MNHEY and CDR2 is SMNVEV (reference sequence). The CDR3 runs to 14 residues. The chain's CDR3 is CASSLRGQTGELFF. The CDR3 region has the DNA TGTGCCAGCAGTTTGCGGGGACAGACGGGGGAGCTGTTTTTT.